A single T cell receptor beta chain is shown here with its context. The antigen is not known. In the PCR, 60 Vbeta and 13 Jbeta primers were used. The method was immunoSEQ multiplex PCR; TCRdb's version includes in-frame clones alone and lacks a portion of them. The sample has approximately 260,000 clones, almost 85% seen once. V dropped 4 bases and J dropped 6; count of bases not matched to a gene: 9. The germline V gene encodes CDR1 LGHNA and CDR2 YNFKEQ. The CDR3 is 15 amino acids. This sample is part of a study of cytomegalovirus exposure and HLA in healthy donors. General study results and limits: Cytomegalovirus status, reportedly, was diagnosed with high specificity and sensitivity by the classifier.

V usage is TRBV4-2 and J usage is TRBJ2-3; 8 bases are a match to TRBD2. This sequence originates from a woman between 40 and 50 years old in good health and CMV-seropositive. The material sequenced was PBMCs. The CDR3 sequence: CASSPLTGGVDTQYF. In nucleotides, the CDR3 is TGTGCCAGCAGCCCCCTTACGGGGGGGGTGGATACGCAGTATTTT.